The T cell receptor beta chain described here comes from a study of T cell repertoires in cytomegalovirus infection. This CDR3 is 18 amino acids long. The germline CDR1 and CDR2 sequences are MNHEY and SVGEGT. The V and J ends lost 6 bases and 1 base respectively, with 24 bases between them. TCRdb fed the reads into MiXCR, producing one record per CDR3 protein. Among roughly 250,000 distinct CDR3 sequences, around an eighth were seen once, and the ten largest hold 1.5% to 2%. This clonotype was counted many times. The chain has TRBV6-2 or TRBV6-3 and TRBJ1-1; D is perhaps TRBD1 (6 bases). Material: PBMCs. The receptor was derived from a human donor in good health (CMV status not recorded). Some clones in this sample may be carry-over from other donors' samples. CDR3: CASSYTQGGGRKNTEAFF. CDR3 DNA sequence: TGTGCCAGCAGCTACACACAGGGAGGTGGCAGGAAGAACACTGAAGCTTTCTTT.